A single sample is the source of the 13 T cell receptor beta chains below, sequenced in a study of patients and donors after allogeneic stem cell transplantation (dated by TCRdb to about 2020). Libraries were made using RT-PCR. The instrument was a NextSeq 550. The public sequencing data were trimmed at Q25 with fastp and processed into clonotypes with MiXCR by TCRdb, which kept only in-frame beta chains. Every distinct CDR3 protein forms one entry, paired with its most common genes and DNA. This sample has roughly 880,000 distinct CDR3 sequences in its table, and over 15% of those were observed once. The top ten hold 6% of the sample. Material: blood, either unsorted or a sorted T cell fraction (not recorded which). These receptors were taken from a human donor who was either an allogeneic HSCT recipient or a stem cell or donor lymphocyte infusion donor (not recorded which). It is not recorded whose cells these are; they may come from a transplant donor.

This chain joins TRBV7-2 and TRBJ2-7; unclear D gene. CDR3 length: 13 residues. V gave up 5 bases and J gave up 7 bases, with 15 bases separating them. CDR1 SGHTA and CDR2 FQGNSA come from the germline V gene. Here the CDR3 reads CASSPRPWGEQYF. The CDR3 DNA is TGTGCCAGCAGCCCCCGGCCTTGGGGAGAGCAGTACTTC.

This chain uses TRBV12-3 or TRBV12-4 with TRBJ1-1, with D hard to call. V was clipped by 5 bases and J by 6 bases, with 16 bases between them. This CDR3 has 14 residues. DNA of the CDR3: TGTGCCAGCAGTGCTCTCAGGACCTCCTCTGAAGCTTTCTTT. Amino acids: CASSALRTSSEAFF.

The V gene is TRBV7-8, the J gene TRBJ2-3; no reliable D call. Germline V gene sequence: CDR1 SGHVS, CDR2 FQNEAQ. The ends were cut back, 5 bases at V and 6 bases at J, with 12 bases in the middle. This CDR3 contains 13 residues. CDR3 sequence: CASSRSPEDTQYF. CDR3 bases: TGTGCCAGCAGCCGTAGTCCCGAGGATACGCAGTATTTT.

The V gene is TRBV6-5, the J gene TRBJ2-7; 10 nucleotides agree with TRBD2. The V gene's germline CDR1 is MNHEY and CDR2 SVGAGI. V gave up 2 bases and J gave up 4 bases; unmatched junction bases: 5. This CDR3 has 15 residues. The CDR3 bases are TGTGCCAGCAGTTACCCGCCTAGCGGGAGTTACGAGCAGTACTTC. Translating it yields CASSYPPSGSYEQYF.

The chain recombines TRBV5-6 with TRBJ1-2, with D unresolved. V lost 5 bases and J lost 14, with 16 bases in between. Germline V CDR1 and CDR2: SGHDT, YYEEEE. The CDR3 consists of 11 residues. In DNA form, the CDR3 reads TGTGCCAGCAGACGGTTTTCAGCGGAAACCTTC. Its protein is CASRRFSAETF.

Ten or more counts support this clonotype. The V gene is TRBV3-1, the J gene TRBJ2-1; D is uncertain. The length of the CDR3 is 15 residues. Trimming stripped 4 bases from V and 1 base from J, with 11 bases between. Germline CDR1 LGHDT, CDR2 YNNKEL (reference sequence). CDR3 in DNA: TGTGCCAGCAGCCTCCGGACCCAATCCTACAATGAGCAGTTCTTC. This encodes CASSLRTQSYNEQFF.

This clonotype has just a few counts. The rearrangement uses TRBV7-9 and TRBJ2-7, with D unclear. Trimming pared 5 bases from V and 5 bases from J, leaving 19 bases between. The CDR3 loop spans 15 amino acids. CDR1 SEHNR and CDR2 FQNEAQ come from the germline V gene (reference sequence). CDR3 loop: CASSKWGRQMNEQYF. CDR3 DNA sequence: TGTGCCAGCAGCAAATGGGGTCGTCAGATGAACGAGCAGTACTTC.

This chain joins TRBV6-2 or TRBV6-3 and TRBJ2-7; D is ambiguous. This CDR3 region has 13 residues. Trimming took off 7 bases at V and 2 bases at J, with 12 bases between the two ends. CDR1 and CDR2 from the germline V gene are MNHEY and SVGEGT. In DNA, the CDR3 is TGTGCCAGCATGGACCTATCTGCCTACGAGCAGTACTTC. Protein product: CASMDLSAYEQYF.

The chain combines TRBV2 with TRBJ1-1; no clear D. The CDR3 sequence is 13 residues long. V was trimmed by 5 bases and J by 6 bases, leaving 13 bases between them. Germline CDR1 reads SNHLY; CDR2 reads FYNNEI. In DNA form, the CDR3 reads TGTGCCAGCAGTTGGAGGGTATTCGCTGAAGCTTTCTTT. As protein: CASSWRVFAEAFF.

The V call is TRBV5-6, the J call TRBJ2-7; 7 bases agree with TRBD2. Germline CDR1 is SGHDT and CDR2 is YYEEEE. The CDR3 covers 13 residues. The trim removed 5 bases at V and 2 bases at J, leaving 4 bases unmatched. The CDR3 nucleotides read TGTGCCAGCAGTACGGGGGGACCCTACGAGCAGTACTTC. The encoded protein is CASSTGGPYEQYF.

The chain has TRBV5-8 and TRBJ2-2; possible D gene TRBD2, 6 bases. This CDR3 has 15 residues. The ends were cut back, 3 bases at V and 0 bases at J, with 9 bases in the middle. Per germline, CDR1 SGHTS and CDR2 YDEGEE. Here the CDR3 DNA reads TGTGCCAGCAGCTGGGGACTGGCGAACACCGGGGAGCTGTTTTTT. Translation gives CASSWGLANTGELFF.

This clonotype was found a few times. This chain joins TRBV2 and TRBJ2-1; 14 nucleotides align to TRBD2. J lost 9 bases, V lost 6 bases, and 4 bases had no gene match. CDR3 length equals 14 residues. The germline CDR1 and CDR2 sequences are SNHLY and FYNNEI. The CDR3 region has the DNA TGTGCCAGCAGGGGACTAGCGGGAGTACTTGAGCAGTTCTTC. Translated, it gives CASRGLAGVLEQFF. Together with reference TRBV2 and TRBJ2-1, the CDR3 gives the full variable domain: EPEVTQTPSHQVTQMGQEVILRCVPISNHLYFYWYRQILGQKVEFLVSFYNNEISEKSEIFDDQFSVERPDGSNFTLKIRSTKLEDSAMYFCASRGLAGVLEQFFGPGTRLTVL.

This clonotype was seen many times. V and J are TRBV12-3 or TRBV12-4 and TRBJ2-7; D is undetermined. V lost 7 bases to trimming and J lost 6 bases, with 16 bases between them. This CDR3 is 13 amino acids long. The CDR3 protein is CASTPSSSSEQYF. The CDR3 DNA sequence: TGTGCCAGCACCCCTTCCTCAAGTTCCGAGCAGTACTTC.